What follows are 15 T cell receptor beta chains derived from one specimen sequenced in a study of T cells in Graves' hyperthyroidism and ophthalmopathy. Template material for amplifying TCR beta CDR3 regions consisted of RNA transcripts. Carried out on the TCR CDR3, a first-round RT-PCR used the HTBI primer set. TCRdb processed the multiplex PCR reads anew with MiXCR; each CDR3 protein has one entry. This sample has about 640,000 distinct CDR3 sequences; about 15% occur once, and the top ten carry about 12%. Sequencing was performed on blood. These receptors were obtained from a woman in her 50s with Graves' ophthalmopathy.

The rearrangement links TRBV10-3 to TRBJ2-3; TRBD2 is a possible D gene (6 bases). V lost 7 bases to trimming and J lost 2 bases, with 16 bases between them. This CDR3 contains 15 residues. CDR1 and CDR2 from the germline V gene are ENHRY and SYGVKD. CDR3 DNA sequence: TGTGCCATCACCCAAGCGGGTCCGGCCACAGATACGCAGTATTTT. This codes for CAITQAGPATDTQYF.

For this clonotype: This may stem from a read error, because a much larger clone lies one nucleotide away. V is TRBV6-1 and J is TRBJ1-1; no reliable D call. The V end lost 1 base, the J end lost 5 bases, and 8 bases lay between the germline ends. The V gene's germline CDR1 is MNHNS and CDR2 SASEGT. The CDR3 contains 13 residues. The CDR3 here is CASSEDWETEAFF. The DNA for the CDR3 is TGTGCCAGCAGTGAAGACTGGGAGACTGAAGCTTTCTTT.

This clonotype was seen more than once but under ten times. The chain couples TRBV5-1 to TRBJ2-1; TRBD1 matches at 9 bases. The V gene end was trimmed by 4 bases and the J gene end by 6 bases; junction bases not matched to a gene: 23. The germline V gene has CDR1 SGHRS and CDR2 YFSETQ. This CDR3 contains 20 residues. The CDR3 region is CASSRALPKGDRVGGNEQFF. CDR3 DNA sequence: TGCGCCAGCAGCCGTGCCCTTCCGAAAGGGGACAGGGTCGGTGGCAATGAGCAGTTCTTC.

The chain uses TRBV7-3 and TRBJ2-5; 9 bases map to TRBD2. V lost 2 bases, J lost 4 bases, and 5 bases stayed unmatched. The CDR3 length is 15 residues. Germline V CDR1 and CDR2: SGHTA, FQGTGA. CDR3 in amino acids: CASSLASSGTETQYF. Written as DNA, the CDR3 is TGTGCCAGCAGCTTAGCCTCTAGCGGGACAGAGACCCAGTACTTC.

This clonotype was detected ten times or more. This chain uses TRBV5-6 with TRBJ2-2, with D maybe TRBD2 (6 bases). V shed 1 base and J shed 7 bases, with 17 bases lying between them. The germline V gene has CDR1 SGHDT and CDR2 YYEEEE. The length of the CDR3 is 16 residues. The CDR3 nucleotides read TGTGCCAGCAGCTTGTACGGGACGGAGGGATTCGGGGAGCTGTTTTTT. It is translated as CASSLYGTEGFGELFF.

This clonotype was recorded many times. V gene TRBV13 combines with J gene TRBJ2-1; TRBD1 might be the D (5 bases). Deletions cut 0 bases from V and 7 bases from J, with 13 bases between. Per germline, CDR1 PRHDT and CDR2 FYEKMQ (reference sequence). This CDR3 contains 15 residues. The CDR3 spells CASSLGVQGLNEQFF. The CDR3 DNA follows: TGTGCCAGCAGCTTAGGGGTCCAGGGCTTAAATGAGCAGTTCTTC.

The genes are TRBV5-1 and TRBJ2-4, with TRBD1 identical over 9 bases. The CDR3 is made up of 19 amino acids. Germline V gene data show CDR1 as SGHRS and CDR2 as YFSETQ. Unmatched junction bases numbered 11, after V lost 1 base and J lost 0 bases. The DNA of the CDR3 is TGCGCCAGCAGCTTGCCGGGACAGGGCAAGCCCCTAGCCAAAAACATTCAGTACTTC. It translates to CASSLPGQGKPLAKNIQYF.

The V gene is TRBV4-1, the J gene TRBJ2-7; 8 bases fit TRBD2. This CDR3 comprises 15 residues. Germline V CDR1 and CDR2: MGHRA, YSYEKL. Trimming took 3 bases from V and 0 from J; bases not matched to a gene: 4. The CDR3 sequence: CASSQSSGNSYEQYF. CDR3 in DNA: TGCGCCAGCAGCCAGAGTAGCGGGAACTCCTACGAGCAGTACTTC.

This clonotype was found many times. This chain joins TRBV24-1 and TRBJ2-1; D perhaps matches TRBD1 (6 bases). The V gene lost 2 bases and the J gene lost 7 bases, with 23 bases spanning the gap. The CDR3 contains 18 residues. The germline V gene encodes CDR1 KGHDR and CDR2 SFDVKD. CDR3 DNA: TGTGCCACCAGTGATTGGGGAACGGGGTCGGACAGATTTAATGAGCAGTTCTTC. Its protein product is CATSDWGTGSDRFNEQFF.

On this clonotype: Its ends do not fully match the called genes, so a read error is possible. This chain links TRBV20-1 with TRBJ1-1; a possible D gene is TRBD1 (5 bases). The V gene's germline CDR1 is DFQATT and CDR2 SNEGSKA (reference sequence). The CDR3 contains 13 residues. CDR3 in DNA: TGCAGTGCTGGAGACCAGGGTGGGACTGAAGCTTTCTTT. Protein: CSAGDQGGTEAFF.

This chain connects TRBV19 to TRBJ2-5; D is possibly TRBD1 (6 bases). Looked up from germline, CDR1 is LNHDA and CDR2 is SQIVND (reference sequence). CDR3 length: 12 amino acids. The V and J ends lost 5 bases and 5 bases respectively, with 9 bases between them. The CDR3 DNA reads as TGTGCCAGTAGTCAGGGGATGGAGACCCAGTACTTC. This gives the protein CASSQGMETQYF. Based on the CDR3 plus reference TRBV19 and TRBJ2-5, the full variable domain is DGGITQSPKYLFRKEGQNVTLSCEQNLNHDAMYWYRQDPGQGLRLIYYSQIVNDFQKGDIAEGYSVSREKKESFPLTVTSAQKNPTAFYLCASSQGMETQYFGPGTRLLVL.

CDR3 protein: CASSMIPLNEQFF. CDR3 sequence (DNA): TGTGCCAGTAGTATGATCCCCCTTAATGAGCAGTTCTTC. The chain couples TRBV19 to TRBJ2-1; no clear D. This CDR3 has 13 amino acids. Germline V lookup: CDR1 LNHDA, CDR2 SQIVND (reference sequence). The germline V and J ends were trimmed by 3 bases and 7 bases, with 10 bases remaining between them. Using reference TRBV19 and TRBJ2-1 for the parts outside the CDR3, the full variable domain is DGGITQSPKYLFRKEGQNVTLSCEQNLNHDAMYWYRQDPGQGLRLIYYSQIVNDFQKGDIAEGYSVSREKKESFPLTVTSAQKNPTAFYLCASSMIPLNEQFFGPGTRLTVL.

This clonotype was observed a handful of times. V gene TRBV30 combines with J gene TRBJ2-4, with D possibly TRBD2 on 5 matching bases. The CDR3 runs 13 residues. Trimming took 0 bases from V and 6 from J, leaving 9 bases between them. Germline V lookup: CDR1 GTSNPN, CDR2 SVGIG (reference sequence). The CDR3 here is CAWSVTAANIQYF. The CDR3 DNA is TGTGCCTGGAGTGTAACAGCGGCAAACATTCAGTACTTC.

This clonotype was seen many times. This chain connects TRBV7-3 to TRBJ1-1; a possible D gene is TRBD1 (5 bases). The germline V gene has CDR1 SGHTA and CDR2 FQGTGA. V was cut by 5 bases and J by 1 base, with 8 bases left in between. This CDR3 region has 13 residues. This CDR3 reads CASSPQENTEAFF. CDR3 DNA sequence: TGTGCCAGCAGCCCACAGGAGAACACTGAAGCTTTCTTT.

This chain connects TRBV5-1 to TRBJ1-5, with TRBD1 identical over 7 bases. Germline loops: CDR1 SGHRS, CDR2 YFSETQ. The CDR3 is 14 amino acids. Trimming at V came to 1 base and at J to 7 bases, leaving 5 bases not matched to a gene. DNA of the CDR3: TGCGCCAGCAGCTTGAGAACAGGGGAGCAGCCCCAGCATTTT. Translation gives CASSLRTGEQPQHF.